The 14 T cell receptor beta chains given below trace back to one sample, sequenced in a study of T cell responses to AZD1222 COVID-19 vaccine. Generated by immunoSEQ multiplex PCR, the TCRdb table keeps only in-frame clones and is missing some. Among about 140,000 clones listed, about 86% were seen once. Sequencing used peripheral blood, obtained on day 0 of AZD1222 vaccination. These receptors all come from an adult in good health.

In this sample, this clone turned up once. The rearrangement joins TRBV15 to TRBJ2-1; 8 nucleotides line up with TRBD1. The germline gives CDR1 LNHNV, CDR2 YYDKDF (reference sequence). V lost 0 bases to trimming and J lost 7 bases; unmatched junction nucleotides: 2. This CDR3 contains 14 residues. DNA of the CDR3: TGTGCCACCAGCAGAGACAGGGGGCGGAATGAGCAGTTCTTC. It yields the protein CATSRDRGRNEQFF.

This clone was counted once. The chain uses TRBV3-1 (or the pseudogene TRBV3-2) and TRBJ1-2; the match to TRBD1 covers 8 bases. This CDR3 contains 17 residues. The V and J ends lost 0 bases and 7 bases, in that order; junction bases with no gene match: 13. CDR1 is LGHDT and CDR2 is YNNKEL in the germline V gene (reference sequence). CDR3 protein: CASSQDRSGGIFRGYTF. For the CDR3, the DNA is TGTGCCAGCAGCCAAGATCGTTCAGGGGGCATTTTTCGTGGCTACACCTTC.

The chain joins TRBV28 to TRBJ1-2; no clear D. The CDR3 totals 13 residues. Trimming stripped 7 bases from V and 8 bases from J, with 17 bases between. The germline gives CDR1 MDHEN, CDR2 SYDVKM. The CDR3, as DNA: TGTGCCAGCAAACCCCAGGAGTTTGGAGGCTACACCTTC. Amino acids: CASKPQEFGGYTF.

The chain combines TRBV27 with TRBJ2-1; 9 positions match TRBD2. The CDR3 runs 16 residues. The ends lost 0 bases at V and 4 bases at J; junction bases unmatched: 4. CDR1 and CDR2 (germline): MNHEY, SMNVEV (reference sequence). This chain's CDR3 is CASSLSTSGLYNEQFF. The CDR3 nucleotides are TGTGCCAGCAGTTTATCGACTAGCGGATTATACAATGAGCAGTTCTTC.

The J gene is TRBJ1-1, the V gene TRBV7-3; 7 bases are shared with TRBD1. Trimming removed 2 bases from V and 8 bases from J; junction bases left unmatched: 14. The CDR3 consists of 16 residues. CDR1 is SGHTA and CDR2 is FQGTGA in the germline V gene. This CDR3 reads CASSLAPQGPAVEAFF. The CDR3 nucleotides are TGTGCCAGCAGCTTAGCTCCACAGGGGCCCGCCGTGGAAGCTTTCTTT. The entire variable domain, with the rest obtained from reference TRBV7-3 and TRBJ1-1, is as follows: GAGVSQTPSNKVTEKGKYVELRCDPISGHTALYWYRQSLGQGPEFLIYFQGTGAADDSGLPNDRFFAVRPEGSVSTLKIQRTERGDSAVYLCASSLAPQGPAVEAFFGQGTRLTVV.

The CDR3 spells CASSSNQPQHF. Here the CDR3 DNA reads TGTGCCAGCAGTAGCAATCAGCCCCAGCATTTT. The J gene is TRBJ1-5, the V gene TRBV6-5; no clear D. The CDR3 sequence is 11 residues long. Germline lookup yields CDR1 MNHEY and CDR2 SVGAGI. Deletions cut 5 bases from V and 1 base from J, with 0 bases between.

The sample holds one count of this clone. The chain is built from TRBV2 and TRBJ1-1, with D possibly matching TRBD1 (5 bases). Germline lookup yields CDR1 SNHLY and CDR2 FYNNEI. V lost 5 bases and J 0 bases, leaving 16 bases between the germline ends. The CDR3 totals 16 residues. The CDR3 is CASSPGRSIMNTEAFF. The CDR3 DNA is TGTGCCAGCAGTCCGGGACGGTCGATTATGAACACTGAAGCTTTCTTT.

The V call is TRBV5-1, the J call TRBJ2-5; tentative D call: TRBD1 (5 bases). The CDR3 totals 17 residues. Per germline, CDR1 SGHRS and CDR2 YFSETQ. Trimming removed 3 bases at V and 4 bases at J, with 22 bases between. The CDR3 loop reads CASSSQGPSEFTETQYF. CDR3 DNA sequence: TGCGCCAGCAGCTCCCAGGGTCCCTCCGAATTCACAGAGACCCAGTACTTC.

In the case of this clone: The same CDR3 also results from other DNA sequences found in this sample. V is TRBV4-1 and J is TRBJ2-7; D is perhaps TRBD2 (6 bases). Deletions cut 1 base from V and 0 bases from J, with 10 bases between. Germline CDR1 and CDR2: MGHRA and YSYEKL. The CDR3 loop spans 15 amino acids. As DNA, the CDR3 is TGCGCCAGCAGCCAAGTCGGGGGTAGCTCCTACGAGCAGTACTTC. Encoded protein: CASSQVGGSSYEQYF.

This clone was seen a single time. The genes are TRBV28 and TRBJ2-1; perhaps D is TRBD1 or TRBD2 (5 bases each). The germline V gene has CDR1 MDHEN and CDR2 SYDVKM. The length of the CDR3 is 17 residues. The ends were cut back, 5 bases at V and 5 bases at J, with 22 bases in the middle. DNA of the CDR3: TGTGCCAGCAGTCTCCCACGGGGAAGGGGTCCAAACAATGAGCAGTTCTTC. The encoded protein is CASSLPRGRGPNNEQFF.

The J gene is TRBJ2-7, the V gene TRBV30, with 7 bases lining up with TRBD2. Per germline, CDR1 GTSNPN and CDR2 SVGIG (reference sequence). With 2 bases clipped from V and 4 bases from J, the junction kept 8 bases outside the gene matches. The CDR3 contains 14 residues. The CDR3 sequence is CAWSSGRGPYEQYF. The CDR3 coding sequence is TGTGCCTGGAGTAGTGGGAGGGGACCGTACGAGCAGTACTTC.

The V and J genes are TRBV18 and TRBJ1-5; 7 bases are shared with TRBD1. The CDR3 totals 15 residues. V lost 1 base and J lost 5; bases outside the gene matches: 5. From germline, CDR1 is KGHSH and CDR2 LQKENI. The DNA for the CDR3 is TGTGCCAGCTCACCACGTACAGGGGATTATCAGCCCCAGCATTTT. This encodes CASSPRTGDYQPQHF.

The chain links TRBV5-8 to TRBJ1-2; the match to TRBD1 covers 8 bases. Looked up from germline, CDR1 is SGHTS and CDR2 is YDEGEE. CDR3 length: 17 amino acids. Trimming removed 5 bases from V and 1 base from J; junction bases left unmatched: 13. The CDR3 is CASRKWDRRSGNYGYTF. The CDR3 DNA follows: TGTGCCAGCAGAAAATGGGACAGGCGGTCGGGTAACTATGGCTACACCTTC.

In its sample, this clone was seen a few times. The chain joins TRBV5-5 to TRBJ1-6, with D uncertain. CDR1 SGHKS and CDR2 YYEKEE come from the germline V gene (reference sequence). There are 15 residues in the CDR3. V dropped 4 bases and J dropped 2 bases, with 10 bases sitting between them. The CDR3 DNA is TGTGCCAGCAGCCCACCGGTAGCCTATAATTCACCCCTCCACTTT. Amino acid sequence: CASSPPVAYNSPLHF. Supplemented by reference TRBV5-5 and TRBJ1-6, the full variable domain reads DAGVTQSPTHLIKTRGQQVTLRCSPISGHKSVSWYQQVLGQGPQFIFQYYEKEERGRGNFPDRFSARQFPNYSSELNVNALLLGDSALYLCASSPPVAYNSPLHFGNGTRLTVT.